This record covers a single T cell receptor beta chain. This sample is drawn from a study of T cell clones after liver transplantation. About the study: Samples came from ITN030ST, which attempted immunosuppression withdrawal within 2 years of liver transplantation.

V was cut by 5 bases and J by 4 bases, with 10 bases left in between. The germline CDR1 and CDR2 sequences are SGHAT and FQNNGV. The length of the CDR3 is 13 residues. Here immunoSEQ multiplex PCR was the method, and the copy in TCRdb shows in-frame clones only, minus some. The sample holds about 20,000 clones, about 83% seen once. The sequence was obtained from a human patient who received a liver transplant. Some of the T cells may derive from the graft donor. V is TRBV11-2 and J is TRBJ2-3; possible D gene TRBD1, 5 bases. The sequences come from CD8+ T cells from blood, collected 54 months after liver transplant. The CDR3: CASSPDNADTQYF. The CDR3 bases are TGTGCCAGCAGCCCGGACAACGCAGATACGCAGTATTTT.